These 11 T cell receptor beta chains were all obtained from the same sample, sequenced in a study of cytomegalovirus exposure and HLA in healthy donors. The study ran its PCR with 60 Vbeta and 13 Jbeta primers. Generated by immunoSEQ multiplex PCR, the TCRdb table keeps only in-frame clones and is missing some. This table holds 150,000 to 200,000 clones, 80% to 90% found once. What was sequenced was PBMCs. These receptors were taken from a man younger than 35 in good health and CMV-seropositive.

This chain links TRBV9 with TRBJ2-5, with D possibly matching TRBD1 (6 bases). Looked up from germline, CDR1 is SGDLS and CDR2 is YYNGEE. This CDR3 is 15 amino acids long. Trimming cost V 4 bases and J 3 bases, with 16 bases left between them. CDR3 DNA sequence: TGTGCCAGCAGCTTCGGGCCGAAGGGGGAAGAGACCCAGTACTTC. Protein product: CASSFGPKGEETQYF.

This clone was seen a single time. The chain uses TRBV7-9 and TRBJ1-4; TRBD1 aligns across 10 bases. The CDR3 extends over 14 amino acids. Germline V CDR1 and CDR2: SEHNR, FQNEAQ (reference sequence). Trimming cost V 6 bases and J 7 bases; bases outside gene matches: 5. As DNA, the CDR3 is TGTGCCAGCAGAACCGGGACAGGGGTTGAAAAACTGTTTTTT. It codes for CASRTGTGVEKLFF.

The chain combines TRBV27 with TRBJ1-1; 8 nucleotides line up with TRBD1. V gave up 6 bases and J gave up 4 bases; unmatched junction bases: 10. CDR1 is MNHEY and CDR2 is SMNVEV in the germline V gene (reference sequence). This CDR3 is 15 amino acids long. CDR3 sequence reads: CASSPRTGRSTEAFF. The CDR3 nucleotides read TGTGCCAGCAGCCCTAGGACAGGGCGGAGCACTGAAGCTTTCTTT.

V usage is TRBV10-3 and J usage is TRBJ1-2; D may be TRBD1 (5 bases). Trimming pared 3 bases from V and 4 bases from J, leaving 6 bases between. This CDR3 region has 12 residues. Germline CDR1 ENHRY, CDR2 SYGVKD. This CDR3 reads CAISEGAYGYTF. CDR3 in DNA: TGTGCCATCAGTGAAGGGGCCTATGGCTACACCTTC.

The chain is built from TRBV4-3 and TRBJ1-5, with a tentative D call TRBD1 (5 bases). Deletions cut 4 bases from V and 5 bases from J, with 15 bases between. The CDR3 is made up of 15 amino acids. Germline-derived CDR1 and CDR2 are LGHNA and YSLEER. The CDR3 sequence: CASSRVGGGDQPQHF. CDR3 DNA sequence: TGCGCCAGCAGCCGCGTGGGGGGGGGAGATCAGCCCCAGCATTTT.

V is TRBV6-6 and J is TRBJ2-3; maybe TRBD2 (6 bases). V was clipped by 1 base and J by 2 bases, with 7 bases between them. From germline, CDR1 is MNHNY and CDR2 SVGAGI (reference sequence). The CDR3 spans 14 residues. Here the CDR3 DNA reads TGTGCCAGCAGTTACTGGGGGGTCACAGATACGCAGTATTTT. This encodes CASSYWGVTDTQYF.

This clone was detected a few times. The chain couples TRBV6-5 to TRBJ1-2; maybe TRBD1 (5 bases). The CDR3 extends over 13 amino acids. In germline, CDR1 is MNHEY, CDR2 SVGAGI. V was pared by 6 bases and J by 5 bases, with 13 bases between. The CDR3 region has the DNA TGTGCCAGCAGGGCAGGAGGGGTGTATGGCTACACCTTC. Translation: CASRAGGVYGYTF.

This clone was recorded a few times. The CDR3 DNA reads TGTGCCAGCAACAGTGTCACTGGGGCCAACGTCCTGACTTTC. Its translation is CASNSVTGANVLTF. The chain combines TRBV27 with TRBJ2-6, with D unclear. This CDR3 is 14 amino acids long. The germline CDR1 and CDR2 sequences are MNHEY and SMNVEV (reference sequence). V lost 7 bases and J lost 2, with 9 bases in between.

In this sample, this clone turned up once. The chain combines TRBV5-1 with TRBJ2-3; TRBD2 matches 16 bases. In germline, CDR1 is SGHRS, CDR2 YFSETQ. Germline trimming cut 4 bases from V and 0 bases from J; bases unmatched to any gene: 5. The CDR3 extends over 18 amino acids. The CDR3 protein is CASSAGTSGGASTDTQYF. The CDR3, as DNA: TGCGCCAGCAGCGCCGGGACTAGCGGGGGGGCTAGCACAGATACGCAGTATTTT.

The chain links TRBV11-2 to TRBJ1-6; 12 nucleotides align to TRBD1. Germline V gene sequence: CDR1 SGHAT, CDR2 FQNNGV. This CDR3 comprises 18 residues. The trim removed 2 bases at V and 9 bases at J, leaving 11 bases unmatched. The CDR3 DNA is TGTGCCAGCAGCTTAAGGGGCGGGACAGGGGGCGAAGGTTCACCCCTCCACTTT. It translates to CASSLRGGTGGEGSPLHF.

The genes are TRBV7-9 and TRBJ2-7; TRBD1 might be the D (6 bases). Germline loops: CDR1 SEHNR, CDR2 FQNEAQ (reference sequence). This CDR3 is 14 amino acids long. V gave up 4 bases and J gave up 2 bases, with 12 bases separating them. In DNA form, the CDR3 reads TGTGCCAGCAGCTCCCGACAGGTACCCTACGAGCAGTACTTC. This sequence encodes CASSSRQVPYEQYF.